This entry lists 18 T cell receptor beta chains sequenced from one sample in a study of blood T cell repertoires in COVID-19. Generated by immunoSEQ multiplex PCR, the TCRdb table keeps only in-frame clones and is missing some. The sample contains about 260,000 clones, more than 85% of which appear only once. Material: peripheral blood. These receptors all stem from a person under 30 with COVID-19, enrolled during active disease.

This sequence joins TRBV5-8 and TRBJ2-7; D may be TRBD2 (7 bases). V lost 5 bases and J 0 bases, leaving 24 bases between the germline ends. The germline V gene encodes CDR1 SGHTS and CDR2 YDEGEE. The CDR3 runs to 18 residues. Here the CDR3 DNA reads TGTGCCAGCAGACACGAGGGGGGCCAAGCGGGGAGCTCCTACGAGCAGTACTTC. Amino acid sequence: CASRHEGGQAGSSYEQYF.

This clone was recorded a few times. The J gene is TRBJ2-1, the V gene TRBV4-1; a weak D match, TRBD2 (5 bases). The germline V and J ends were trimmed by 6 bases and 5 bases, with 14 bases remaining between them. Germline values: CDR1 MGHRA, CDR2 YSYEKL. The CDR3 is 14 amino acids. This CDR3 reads CASRDFTENNEQFF. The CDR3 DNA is TGCGCCAGCAGGGACTTTACAGAGAACAATGAGCAGTTCTTC.

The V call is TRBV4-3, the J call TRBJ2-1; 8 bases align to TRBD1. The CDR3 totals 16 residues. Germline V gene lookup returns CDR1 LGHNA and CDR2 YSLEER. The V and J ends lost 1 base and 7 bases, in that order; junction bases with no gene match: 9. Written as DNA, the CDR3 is TGCGCCAGCAGCCAAGGTTCCGGACAGGGTTGGAATGAGCAGTTCTTC. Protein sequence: CASSQGSGQGWNEQFF.

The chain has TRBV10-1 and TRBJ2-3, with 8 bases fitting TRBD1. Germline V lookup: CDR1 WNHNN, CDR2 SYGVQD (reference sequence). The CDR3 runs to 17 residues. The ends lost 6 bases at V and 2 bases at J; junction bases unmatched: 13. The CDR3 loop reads CASSPSPQTGATDTQYF. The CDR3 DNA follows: TGCGCCAGCAGCCCGTCACCCCAGACAGGGGCCACAGATACGCAGTATTTT.

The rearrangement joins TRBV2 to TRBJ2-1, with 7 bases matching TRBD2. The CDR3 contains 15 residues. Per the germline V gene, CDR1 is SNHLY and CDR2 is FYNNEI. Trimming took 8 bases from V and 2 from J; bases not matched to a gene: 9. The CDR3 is CASGGGTGTYNEQFF. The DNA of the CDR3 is TGTGCCAGCGGGGGGGGGACGGGCACCTACAATGAGCAGTTCTTC.

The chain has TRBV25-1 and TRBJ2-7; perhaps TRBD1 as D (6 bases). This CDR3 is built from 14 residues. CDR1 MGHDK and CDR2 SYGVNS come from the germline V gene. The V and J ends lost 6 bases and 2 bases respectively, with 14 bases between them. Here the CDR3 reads CASRVNRAPYEQYF. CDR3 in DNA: TGTGCCAGCAGGGTTAACAGGGCCCCCTACGAGCAGTACTTC.

As DNA, the CDR3 is TGTGCCAGCAGCTCCCCGGTGGGTACTAGCGGTACCTACGAGCAGTACTTC. It codes for CASSSPVGTSGTYEQYF. This chain connects TRBV28 to TRBJ2-7; 8 nucleotides match TRBD2. J lost 2 bases, V lost 6 bases, and 15 bases had no gene match. CDR3 length: 17 residues. The V gene's germline CDR1 is MDHEN and CDR2 SYDVKM.

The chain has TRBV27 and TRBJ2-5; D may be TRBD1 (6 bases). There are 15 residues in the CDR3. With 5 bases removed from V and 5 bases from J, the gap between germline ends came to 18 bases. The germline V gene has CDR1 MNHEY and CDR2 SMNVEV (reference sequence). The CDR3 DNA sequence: TGTGCCAGCAGTCCCCGTGAGGGCCAGGGGGAGACCCAGTACTTC. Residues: CASSPREGQGETQYF.

The CDR3 is CASSLVGGGLDEQYF. The CDR3 bases are TGTGCCAGCAGCTTAGTAGGGGGAGGGCTCGACGAGCAGTACTTC. The chain employs TRBV7-8 and TRBJ2-7; D may be TRBD2 (7 bases). The CDR3 length is 15 residues. V lost 1 base and J lost 5, with 15 bases in between. Germline V CDR1 and CDR2: SGHVS, FQNEAQ.

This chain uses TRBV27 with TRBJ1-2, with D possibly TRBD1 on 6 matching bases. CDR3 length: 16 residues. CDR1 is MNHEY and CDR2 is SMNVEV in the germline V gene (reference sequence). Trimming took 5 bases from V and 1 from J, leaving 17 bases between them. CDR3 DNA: TGTGCCAGCAGTCGTCTTACAGGGCCGTTTAACTATGGCTACACCTTC. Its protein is CASSRLTGPFNYGYTF.

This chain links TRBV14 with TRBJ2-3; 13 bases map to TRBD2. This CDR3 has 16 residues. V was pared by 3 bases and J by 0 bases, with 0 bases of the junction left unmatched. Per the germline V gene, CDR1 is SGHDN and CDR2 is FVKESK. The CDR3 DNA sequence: TGTGCCAGCAGCCAGGGACTAGCGGGAAGCACAGATACGCAGTATTTT. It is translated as CASSQGLAGSTDTQYF.

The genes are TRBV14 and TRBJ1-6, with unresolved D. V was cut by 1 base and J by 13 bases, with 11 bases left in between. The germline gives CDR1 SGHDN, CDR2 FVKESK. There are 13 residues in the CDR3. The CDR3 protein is CASSQAPLFPLHF. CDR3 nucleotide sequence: TGTGCCAGCAGCCAAGCTCCTCTTTTTCCCCTCCACTTT.

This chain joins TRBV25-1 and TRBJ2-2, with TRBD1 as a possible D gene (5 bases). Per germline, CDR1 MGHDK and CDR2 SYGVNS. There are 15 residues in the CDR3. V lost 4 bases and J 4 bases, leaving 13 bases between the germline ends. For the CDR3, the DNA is TGTGCCAGCAGTGGACCCCGACAGCTCACCGGGGAGCTGTTTTTT. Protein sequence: CASSGPRQLTGELFF. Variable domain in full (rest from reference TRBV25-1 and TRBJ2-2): EADIYQTPRYLVIGTGKKITLECSQTMGHDKMYWYQQDPGMELHLIHYSYGVNSTEKGDLSSESTVSRIRTEHFPLTLESARPSHTSQYLCASSGPRQLTGELFFGEGSRLTVL.

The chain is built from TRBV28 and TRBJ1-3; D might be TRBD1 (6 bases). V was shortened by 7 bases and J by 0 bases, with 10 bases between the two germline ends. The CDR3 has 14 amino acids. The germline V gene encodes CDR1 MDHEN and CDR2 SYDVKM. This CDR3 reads CASTDRSSGNTIYF. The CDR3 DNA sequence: TGTGCCAGCACTGACAGGAGCTCTGGAAACACCATATATTTT.

The CDR3 region is CATSEPSTGGNEQFF. CDR3 nucleotides: TGTGCCACCAGTGAACCCTCGACAGGGGGCAATGAGCAGTTCTTC. This rearrangement joins TRBV24-1 to TRBJ2-1; 9 nucleotides line up with TRBD1. The V gene's germline CDR1 is KGHDR and CDR2 SFDVKD. The J segment lost 6 bases and the V segment lost 4 bases, leaving 6 bases of the junction unmatched. CDR3 length equals 15 residues.

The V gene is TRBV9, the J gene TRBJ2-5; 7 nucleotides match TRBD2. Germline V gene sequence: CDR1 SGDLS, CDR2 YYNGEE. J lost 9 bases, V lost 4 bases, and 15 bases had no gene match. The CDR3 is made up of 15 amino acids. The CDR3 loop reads CASSYTSAGFDSQYF. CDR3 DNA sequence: TGTGCCAGCAGCTACACTAGCGCGGGGTTCGATTCCCAGTACTTC. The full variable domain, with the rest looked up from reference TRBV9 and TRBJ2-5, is DSGVTQTPKHLITATGQRVTLRCSPRSGDLSVYWYQQSLDQGLQFLIQYYNGEERAKGNILERFSAQQFPDLHSELNLSSLELGDSALYFCASSYTSAGFDSQYFGPGTRLLVL.

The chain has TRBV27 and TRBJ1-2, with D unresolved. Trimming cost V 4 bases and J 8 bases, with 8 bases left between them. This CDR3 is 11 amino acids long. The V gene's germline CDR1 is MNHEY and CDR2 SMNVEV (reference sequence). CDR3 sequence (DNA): TGTGCCAGCAGTTCGGGAACGGGCTACACCTTC. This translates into CASSSGTGYTF.

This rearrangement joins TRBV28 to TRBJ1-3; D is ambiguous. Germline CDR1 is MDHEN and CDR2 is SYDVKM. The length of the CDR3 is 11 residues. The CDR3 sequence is CGGGFGNTIYF. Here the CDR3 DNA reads TGTGGGGGAGGTTTTGGAAACACCATATATTTT. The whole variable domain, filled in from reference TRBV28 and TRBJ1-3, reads DVKVTQSSRYLVKRTGEKVFLECVQDMDHENMFWYRQDPGLGLRLIYFSYDVKMKEKGDIPEGYSVSREKKERFSLILESASTNQTSMYLCGGGFGNTIYFGEGSWLTVV.